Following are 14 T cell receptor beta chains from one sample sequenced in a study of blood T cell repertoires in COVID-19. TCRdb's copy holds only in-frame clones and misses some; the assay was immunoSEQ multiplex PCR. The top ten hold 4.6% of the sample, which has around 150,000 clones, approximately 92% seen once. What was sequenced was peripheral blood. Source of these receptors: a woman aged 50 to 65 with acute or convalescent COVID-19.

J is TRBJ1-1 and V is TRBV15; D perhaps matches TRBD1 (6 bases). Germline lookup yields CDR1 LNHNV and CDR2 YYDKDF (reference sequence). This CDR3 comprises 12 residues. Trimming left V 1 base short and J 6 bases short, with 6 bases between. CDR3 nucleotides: TGTGCCACCAGCAGAGGGACAGCTGAAGCTTTCTTT. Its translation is CATSRGTAEAFF.

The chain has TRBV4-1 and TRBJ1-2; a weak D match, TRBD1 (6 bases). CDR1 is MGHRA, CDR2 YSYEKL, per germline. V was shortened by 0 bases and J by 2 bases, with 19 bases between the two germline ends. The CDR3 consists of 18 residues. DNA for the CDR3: TGCGCCAGCAGCCAAGATCGTCTCAAGGACAGAGGGAACTATGGCTACACCTTC. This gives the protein CASSQDRLKDRGNYGYTF.

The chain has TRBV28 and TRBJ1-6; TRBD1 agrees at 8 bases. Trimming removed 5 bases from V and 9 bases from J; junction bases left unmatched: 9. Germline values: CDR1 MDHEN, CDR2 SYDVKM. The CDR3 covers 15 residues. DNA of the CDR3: TGTGCCAGCAGTCGGAGACAGGGGTCCTTTTCACCCCTCCACTTT. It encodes CASSRRQGSFSPLHF.

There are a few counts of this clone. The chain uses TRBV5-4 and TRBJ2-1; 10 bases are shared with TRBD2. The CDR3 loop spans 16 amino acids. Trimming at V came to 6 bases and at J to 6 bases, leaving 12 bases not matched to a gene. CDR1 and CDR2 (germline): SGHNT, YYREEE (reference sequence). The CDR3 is CASKERGGGYANEQFF. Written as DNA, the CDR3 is TGTGCCAGCAAGGAGCGGGGGGGCGGGTACGCCAATGAGCAGTTCTTC.

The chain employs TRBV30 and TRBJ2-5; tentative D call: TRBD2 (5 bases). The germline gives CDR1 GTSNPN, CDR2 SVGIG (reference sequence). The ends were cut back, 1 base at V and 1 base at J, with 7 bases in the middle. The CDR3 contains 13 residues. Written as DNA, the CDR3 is TGTGCCTGGAGTGATGGACTCCAAGAGACCCAGTACTTC. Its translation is CAWSDGLQETQYF.

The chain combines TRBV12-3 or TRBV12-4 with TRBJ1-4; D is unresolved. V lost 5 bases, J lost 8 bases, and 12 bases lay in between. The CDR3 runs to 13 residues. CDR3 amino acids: CASSRAPGEKLFF. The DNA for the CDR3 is TGTGCCAGCAGTCGAGCCCCGGGGGAAAAACTGTTTTTT.

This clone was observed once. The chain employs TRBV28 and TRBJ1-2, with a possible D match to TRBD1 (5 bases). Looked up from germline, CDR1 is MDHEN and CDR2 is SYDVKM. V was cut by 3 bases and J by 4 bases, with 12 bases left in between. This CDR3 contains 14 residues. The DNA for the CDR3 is TGTGCCAGCAGTTTTTTAGGGGCGGTCTATGGCTACACCTTC. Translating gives CASSFLGAVYGYTF.

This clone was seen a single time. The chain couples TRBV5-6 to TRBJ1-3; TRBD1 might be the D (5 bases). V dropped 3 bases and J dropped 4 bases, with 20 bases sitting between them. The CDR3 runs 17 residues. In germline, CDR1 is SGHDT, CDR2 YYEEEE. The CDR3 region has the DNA TGTGCCAGCAGCTCCTTCTTCGTTGACAGTACGGGAAACACCATATATTTT. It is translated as CASSSFFVDSTGNTIYF.

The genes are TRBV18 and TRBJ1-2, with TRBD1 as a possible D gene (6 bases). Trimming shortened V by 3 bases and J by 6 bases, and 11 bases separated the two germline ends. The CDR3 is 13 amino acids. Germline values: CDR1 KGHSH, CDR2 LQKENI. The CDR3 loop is CASSPTGRDGYTF. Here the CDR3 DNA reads TGTGCCAGCTCACCTACAGGGCGGGATGGCTACACCTTC.

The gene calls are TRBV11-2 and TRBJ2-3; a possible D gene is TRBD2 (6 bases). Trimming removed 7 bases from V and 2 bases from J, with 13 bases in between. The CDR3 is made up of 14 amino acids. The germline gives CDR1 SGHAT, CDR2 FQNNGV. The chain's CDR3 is CASTGESYTDTQYF. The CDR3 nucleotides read TGTGCCAGCACGGGGGAGTCGTACACAGATACGCAGTATTTT.

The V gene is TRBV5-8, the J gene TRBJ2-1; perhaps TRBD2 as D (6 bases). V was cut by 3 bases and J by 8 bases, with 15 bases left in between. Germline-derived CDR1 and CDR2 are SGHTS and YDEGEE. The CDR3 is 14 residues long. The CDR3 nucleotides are TGTGCCAGCAGCTCCGGGACTCTCAAGGATGAGCAGTTCTTC. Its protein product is CASSSGTLKDEQFF.

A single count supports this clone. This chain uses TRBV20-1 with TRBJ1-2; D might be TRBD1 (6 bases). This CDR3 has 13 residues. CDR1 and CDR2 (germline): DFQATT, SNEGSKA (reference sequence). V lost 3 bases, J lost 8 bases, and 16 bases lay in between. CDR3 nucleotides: TGCAGTGCTAGTCCCGCACAGGGCGACGGCTACACCTTC. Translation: CSASPAQGDGYTF.

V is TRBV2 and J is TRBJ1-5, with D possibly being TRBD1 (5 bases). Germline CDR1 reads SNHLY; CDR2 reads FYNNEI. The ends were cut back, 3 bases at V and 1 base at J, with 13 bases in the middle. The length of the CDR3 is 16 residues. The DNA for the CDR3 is TGTGCCAGCAGTGAGGGGGGAGGCTACAGCAATCAGCCCCAGCATTTT. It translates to CASSEGGGYSNQPQHF.

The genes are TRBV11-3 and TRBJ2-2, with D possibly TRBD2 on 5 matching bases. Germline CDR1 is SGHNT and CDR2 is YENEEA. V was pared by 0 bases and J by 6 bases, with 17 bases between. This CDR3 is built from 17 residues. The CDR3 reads CASSLDVIGRRAGELFF. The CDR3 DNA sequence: TGTGCCAGCAGCTTAGATGTGATAGGGAGAAGGGCCGGGGAGCTGTTTTTT.